Listed below are T cell receptor beta chains from one sample, sequenced in a study of blood T cell repertoires in COVID-19. This table comes from immunoSEQ multiplex PCR, and its TCRdb copy is limited to in-frame clones, with some not included. Of 120,000 or so clones in the sample, about 85% were seen once. Material for sequencing was peripheral blood. Source of these receptors: an elderly man with active or convalescent COVID-19. Each CDR3 is given with its conserved first and last residue. The order of the fields is J gene, clone size, V gene, D gene, CDR3 DNA, CDR3 protein. D genes are given only for firm matches. Size is omitted from some rows. Given values are once, few, many or a class for expanded clones.

>TRBJ1-2|NA|TRBV7-2|NA
TGTGCCAGCAGCTTAGTTGAGGACAGTGGCTACACCTTC
CASSLVEDSGYTF
>TRBJ2-2|NA|TRBV4-3|TRBD2
TGCGCCAGCAGCCCCAACCTAGCGGACAACACCGGGGAGCTGTTTTTT
CASSPNLADNTGELFF
>TRBJ1-2|NA|TRBV4-1|NA
TGCGCCAGCAGCCTTGGCGTGTCTGGGGAGTACTATGGCTACACCTTC
CASSLGVSGEYYGYTF
>TRBJ2-1|NA|TRBV10-3|NA
TGTGCCATCAAGCCTGTTCCTGGCAATGAGCAGTTCTTC
CAIKPVPGNEQFF
>TRBJ1-1|NA|TRBV23-1|TRBD1
TGCGCCAGCAATCCTACAGGGGGCCGCGTCGGGGGAGCTTTCTTT
CASNPTGGRVGGAFF
>TRBJ2-2|NA|TRBV5-1|NA
TGCGCCAGCAGCTTGTACGCTAGCGCCGACACCGGGGAGCTGTTTTTT
CASSLYASADTGELFF
>TRBJ1-1|NA|TRBV28|TRBD1
TGTGCCAGCAGCTCCGGGACAGTCGATGGGGCTTTCTTT
CASSSGTVDGAFF
>TRBJ2-7|NA|TRBV4-2|TRBD2
TGTGCCAGCAGCCAAGATCCGGAGTGGCGGGAGTCCATCGACGAGCAGTACTTC
CASSQDPEWRESIDEQYF
>TRBJ2-1|NA|TRBV10-1|NA
TGCGCCAGGACAGTAGAGCAGTTCTTC
CARTVEQFF
>TRBJ1-4|NA|TRBV9|TRBD1
TGTGCCAGCGGGGAGGGACAGGGGGATGAAAAACTGTTTTTT
CASGEGQGDEKLFF
>TRBJ2-7|NA|TRBV5-1|TRBD1
TGCGCCAGCAGCTCCACCGGGACAGGGATCGAGCAGTACTTC
CASSSTGTGIEQYF
>TRBJ1-6|few|TRBV27|NA
TGTGCCAGCAATATCCAGGGTCCAAATTCACCCCTCCACTTT
CASNIQGPNSPLHF
>TRBJ1-2|few|TRBV6-1|TRBD1
TGTGCCAGCAGTGAGACAGGGAAGTATGGCTACACCTTC
CASSETGKYGYTF
>TRBJ1-3|NA|TRBV6-6|NA
TGTGCCAGCAGCTACGGAGGGGAATTCGCCGGAAACACCATATATTTT
CASSYGGEFAGNTIYF
>TRBJ1-2|NA|TRBV6-1|TRBD1
TGTGCCAGCAGTGAAAGCACAGGGGCTTACTATGGCTACACCTTC
CASSESTGAYYGYTF
>TRBJ2-5|NA|TRBV10-3|TRBD2
TGTGCCATCAGTGAGGTAGCGGGCTCTCAAGAGACCCAGTACTTC
CAISEVAGSQETQYF
>TRBJ2-1|NA|TRBV6-5|TRBD2
TGTGCCAGCAGTTCTCGACAGACTAGCGATGAGCAGTTCTTC
CASSSRQTSDEQFF
>TRBJ2-1|NA|TRBV9|NA
TGTGCTTCCGGGGGATACAATGAGCAGTTCTTC
CASGGYNEQFF
>TRBJ2-2|NA|TRBV6-5|NA
TGTGCCAGCAGGCGGACAGACAACACCGGGGAGCTGTTTTTT
CASRRTDNTGELFF
>TRBJ2-3|NA|TRBV20-1|TRBD2
TGCAGTGCAAGTAGCGGGGGGAGCACAGATACGCAGTATTTT
CSASSGGSTDTQYF
>TRBJ1-1|NA|TRBV11-1|NA
TGTGCCAGCAGCTTACCAGGGAACACTGAAGCTTTCTTT
CASSLPGNTEAFF
>TRBJ2-1|NA|TRBV4-1|TRBD2
TGCGCCAGCAGCCTAGCGGGGGTCCCCCATGAGCAGTTCTTC
CASSLAGVPHEQFF
>TRBJ1-2|NA|TRBV7-9|NA
TGTGCCAGCAGCTGGCAGGGGTCGGGCTACACCTTC
CASSWQGSGYTF
>TRBJ2-2|NA|TRBV3-1/TRBV3-2|TRBD1
TGTGCCAGCAGCCTCAGGAGTCCGGGACAGGGTACGATCGGGGAGCTGTTTTTT
CASSLRSPGQGTIGELFF
>TRBJ2-7|NA|TRBV7-2|TRBD2
TGTGCCAGCAGTTCTAGCGGAGCCTCCTACGAGCAGTACTTC
CASSSSGASYEQYF
>TRBJ2-3|NA|TRBV5-8|TRBD1
TGTGCCAGCAGAGGACAGGGGGCTAGCACAGATACGCAGTATTTT
CASRGQGASTDTQYF
>TRBJ2-1|few|TRBV30|TRBD2
TGTGCCTGGAAACCCGGGGGGGCGGGAGTGGGTGAGCAGTTCTTC
CAWKPGGAGVGEQFF
>TRBJ2-2|NA|TRBV3-1/TRBV3-2|NA
TGTGCCAGCAGCCATGGGTGGCAGGGGAACACCGGGGAGCTGTTTTTT
CASSHGWQGNTGELFF
>TRBJ1-2|few|TRBV2|NA
TGTGCCAGCTCGAGCGTTACGGGTAACTATGGCTACACCTTC
CASSSVTGNYGYTF
>TRBJ2-5|NA|TRBV2|TRBD1
TGTGCCAGCAGTGCTGGATGGACAGGTCAATACTTC
CASSAGWTGQYF
>TRBJ2-1|NA|TRBV5-4|TRBD2
TGTGCCAGCAGCCTCGACCCTCGGAGCGGGGCCTACAATGAGCAGTTCTTC
CASSLDPRSGAYNEQFF
>TRBJ2-3|NA|TRBV15|TRBD2
TGTGCCACCAGCGCGGGAGGTGGCGATACGCAGTATTTT
CATSAGGGDTQYF
>TRBJ1-4|NA|TRBV28|NA
TGTGCCAGCAGTTTAGGAGTCGGAGAAAAACTGTTTTTT
CASSLGVGEKLFF
>TRBJ1-4|NA|TRBV19|NA
TGTGCCAGTACCGAACTTGAAAAACTGTTTTTT
CASTELEKLFF
>TRBJ1-6|NA|TRBV7-6|TRBD1
TGTGCCAGCAGCCGTGACAGGGGAGGATCACCCCTCCACTTT
CASSRDRGGSPLHF
>TRBJ2-5|NA|TRBV2|NA
TGTGCCAGCAGTCCTCAAGAGACCCAGTACTTC
CASSPQETQYF
>TRBJ2-3|NA|TRBV7-2|TRBD2
TGTGCCAGCAGCTACCAAGCGGGGGGGACAGATACGCAGTATTTT
CASSYQAGGTDTQYF
>TRBJ1-2|once|TRBV11-2|NA
TGTGCCAGCAGCCTGGAGGGTGAATTAGGCTACACCTTC
CASSLEGELGYTF
>TRBJ2-4|NA|TRBV6-2/TRBV6-3|NA
TGTGCCAGCAGTGCCAGCGGGTGGTACATTCAGTACTTC
CASSASGWYIQYF
>TRBJ1-4|NA|TRBV6-5|NA
TGTGCCAGCAGCCGTAACAGGGCTCGTAATGAAAAACTGTTTTTT
CASSRNRARNEKLFF
>TRBJ2-3|NA|TRBV20-1|NA
TGCAGTGGGTTCGGGTACGATACGCAGTATTTT
CSGFGYDTQYF
>TRBJ1-6|NA|TRBV2|NA
TGTGCCAGCAGCCAAAGGGAACAGAGCGGTTCACCCCTCCACTTT
CASSQREQSGSPLHF
>TRBJ2-3|NA|TRBV4-1|NA
TGCGCCAGCAGCCGTTCTTTGGATACGCAGTATTTT
CASSRSLDTQYF
>TRBJ1-1|once|TRBV5-1|TRBD1
TGCGCCAGCAGCTTACAGGGGGCGAGCACTGAAGCTTTCTTT
CASSLQGASTEAFF
>TRBJ1-5|NA|TRBV5-6|NA
TGTGCCAGCAGTCGGAGGGGCAATCAGCCCCAGCATTTT
CASSRRGNQPQHF
>TRBJ1-3|NA|TRBV27|NA
TGTGCCAGCAGTGTGACAGGCGGAAACACCATATATTTT
CASSVTGGNTIYF
>TRBJ1-1|NA|TRBV24-1|NA
TGTGCCACCAGTCGTGGCGGGTACACTGAAGCTTTCTTT
CATSRGGYTEAFF
>TRBJ2-2|NA|TRBV10-3|NA
TGTGCCATCAGTCCAGACCTAGCGAACACCGGGGAGCTGTTTTTT
CAISPDLANTGELFF
>TRBJ1-5|NA|TRBV7-2|TRBD1
TGTGCCAGCAGCTCCTGGCCCGGGACAGCCAGACTGCAGCCCCAGCATTTT
CASSSWPGTARLQPQHF
>TRBJ2-5|NA|TRBV11-2|NA
TGTGCCAGCAGCCCTAGAGGGACAATTCAAGAGACCCAGTACTTC
CASSPRGTIQETQYF
>TRBJ2-5|NA|TRBV30|TRBD2
TGTGCCTGGGGGACTAGCGGGGACGCGGAGACCCAGTACTTC
CAWGTSGDAETQYF
>TRBJ1-2|NA|TRBV29-1|TRBD1
TGCAGCGTTGAAGTAATGCCGGGGGACAGCTATGGCTACACCTTC
CSVEVMPGDSYGYTF
>TRBJ2-7|NA|TRBV6-5|NA
TGTGCCAGCAGTTACGGGGGAACAGGGAGCTACGAGCAGTACTTC
CASSYGGTGSYEQYF
>TRBJ1-1|NA|TRBV28|NA
TGTGCCAGCAGACAAAGGCCCCGGAGCGCTGAAGCTTTCTTT
CASRQRPRSAEAFF